The 20 T cell receptor beta chains presented below share a single source sample, sequenced in a study of identical twins. TCRdb analysed the 5' RACE reads with MiXCR anew, one entry per CDR3 protein. The sample includes under 800,000 distinct CDR3 sequences, about 20% seen only once; the top ten take roughly 4.3%. The data were also submitted as part of a second study, on T cells expressing NK-cell markers.

Specimen: PBMCs. Receptors were obtained from a woman aged 18-29 years in good health.

The chain is built from TRBV12-3 or TRBV12-4 and TRBJ1-5; D possibly corresponds to TRBD1 (6 bases). CDR3 length equals 15 residues. The ends were cut back, 6 bases at V and 3 bases at J, with 15 bases in the middle. The CDR3 region is CASRHGQQNNQPQHF. The CDR3 DNA sequence: TGTGCCAGCAGACACGGACAGCAAAACAATCAGCCCCAGCATTTT.

In its sample, this clonotype was seen many times. The chain is built from TRBV12-3 or TRBV12-4 and TRBJ1-1; D is possibly TRBD1 (6 bases). CDR3 length: 15 amino acids. Deletions cut 3 bases from V and 4 bases from J, with 15 bases between. As DNA, the CDR3 is TGTGCCAGCAGTTTGCAGGGGCGCGGCGGCACTGAAGCTTTCTTT. Translating gives CASSLQGRGGTEAFF.

This clonotype was detected only a few times. The chain combines TRBV7-6 with TRBJ1-3, with D possibly matching TRBD1 (5 bases). Germline-derived CDR1 and CDR2 are SGHVS and FNYEAQ. The V gene lost 8 bases and the J gene lost 4 bases, with 12 bases spanning the gap. The CDR3 extends over 13 amino acids. CDR3 in amino acids: CASGAGPGNTIYF. The CDR3 region has the DNA TGTGCCAGCGGGGCAGGGCCCGGAAACACCATATATTTT.

This clonotype was seen many times. The gene calls are TRBV11-3 and TRBJ2-1; no clear D gene. Trimming took off 5 bases at V and 8 bases at J, with 13 bases between the two ends. CDR3 length: 13 amino acids. CDR1 and CDR2 from the germline V gene are SGHNT and YENEEA. The CDR3 is CASSISTRDEQFF. The CDR3 nucleotides read TGTGCCAGCAGCATTAGTACCCGGGATGAGCAGTTCTTC.

This clonotype was seen a single time. The chain carries TRBV18 and TRBJ2-1; perhaps TRBD2 as D (5 bases). Germline CDR1 reads KGHSH; CDR2 reads LQKENI. The CDR3 spans 15 residues. V lost 2 bases and J lost 2, with 10 bases in between. Here the CDR3 DNA reads TGTGCCAGCTCACCAACGAGGGCTGCCTACAATGAGCAGTTCTTC. This codes for CASSPTRAAYNEQFF.

This clonotype appeared a few times. The chain is built from TRBV3-1 and TRBJ2-7; D remains ambiguous. CDR1 and CDR2 from the germline V gene are LGHDT and YNNKEL (reference sequence). The CDR3 sequence is 14 residues long. V lost 6 bases and J lost 2, with 14 bases in between. CDR3 residues: CASSRSDSTYEQYF. CDR3 bases: TGTGCCAGCAGTCGGTCAGACTCCACCTACGAGCAGTACTTC.

This clonotype was detected ten times or more. V is TRBV20-1 and J is TRBJ2-1; no reliable D call. Germline CDR1 and CDR2: DFQATT and SNEGSKA (reference sequence). Trimming removed 3 bases from V and 7 bases from J, with 10 bases in between. This CDR3 contains 12 residues. The CDR3 sequence: CSAREGHNEQFF. The DNA for the CDR3 is TGCAGTGCTAGGGAAGGCCATAATGAGCAGTTCTTC.

Only a few counts were recorded for this clonotype. V usage is TRBV4-1 and J usage is TRBJ2-7; D not resolved. V lost 2 bases to trimming and J lost 5 bases, with 16 bases between them. This CDR3 has 15 residues. CDR1 and CDR2 from the germline V gene are MGHRA and YSYEKL. The CDR3 coding sequence is TGCGCCAGCAGCCAATCAGGAGAGCGAAGGAACGAGCAGTACTTC. Encoded protein: CASSQSGERRNEQYF.

This chain uses TRBV6-5 with TRBJ2-7, with D unresolved. CDR3 length equals 14 residues. V was clipped by 2 bases and J by 3 bases, with 11 bases between them. In germline, CDR1 is MNHEY, CDR2 SVGAGI. The CDR3 protein is CASSYTSADYEQYF. DNA of the CDR3: TGTGCCAGCAGTTACACGTCAGCAGACTACGAGCAGTACTTC.

The chain uses TRBV2 and TRBJ2-7; 8 bases fit TRBD1. J lost 10 bases, V lost 6 bases, and 14 bases had no gene match. CDR1 and CDR2 from the germline V gene are SNHLY and FYNNEI. The CDR3 is 14 residues long. CDR3 region: CASRINQDRAQQYF. As DNA, the CDR3 is TGTGCCAGCAGGATAAACCAGGACAGGGCCCAACAGTACTTC.

This chain uses TRBV7-2 with TRBJ2-7, with a weak D call TRBD2 (6 bases). Germline loops: CDR1 SGHTA, CDR2 FQGNSA. V was trimmed by 2 bases and J by 4 bases, leaving 15 bases between them. The CDR3 consists of 15 residues. CDR3 in DNA: TGTGCCAGCAGCTTATTATCCGGGGGAGATTACGAGCAGTACTTC. Its protein product is CASSLLSGGDYEQYF.

The sample holds a few counts of this clonotype. This sequence joins TRBV20-1 and TRBJ2-2; TRBD1 might be the D (5 bases). This CDR3 has 15 amino acids. The germline gives CDR1 DFQATT, CDR2 SNEGSKA (reference sequence). V lost 5 bases, J lost 2 bases, and 15 bases lay in between. The CDR3 protein is CSAHPQGRNTGELFF. CDR3 coding DNA: TGCAGTGCTCATCCCCAGGGCAGAAACACCGGGGAGCTGTTTTTT.

The chain recombines TRBV29-1 with TRBJ2-1, with 11 bases identical to TRBD1. The CDR3 runs 15 residues. CDR1 and CDR2 from the germline V gene are SQVTM and ANQGSEA. The V gene end was trimmed by 3 bases and the J gene end by 8 bases; junction bases not matched to a gene: 9. The CDR3 DNA is TGCAGCGTTGAGCTAGGGACAGGGGGAGACTATGAGCAGTTCTTC. The encoded protein is CSVELGTGGDYEQFF.

V and J are TRBV10-2 and TRBJ1-2; no definite D call. The CDR3 totals 13 residues. Trimming left V 2 bases short and J 8 bases short, with 12 bases between. In germline, CDR1 is WSHSY, CDR2 SAAADI. In DNA, the CDR3 is TGCGCCAGCAGTGAGCCCGTCCTCCCAGGCTACACCTTC. As protein: CASSEPVLPGYTF.

This clonotype was counted between two and nine times. The chain uses TRBV20-1 and TRBJ2-3; TRBD1 agrees at 7 bases. The ends lost 6 bases at V and 1 base at J; junction bases unmatched: 4. CDR1 and CDR2 (germline): DFQATT, SNEGSKA (reference sequence). This CDR3 is 13 amino acids long. CDR3 nucleotides: TGCAGTGCCGACGGACAGGGCACAGATACGCAGTATTTT. Translated, it gives CSADGQGTDTQYF.

J is TRBJ2-1 and V is TRBV29-1; 8 bases agree with TRBD2. Trimming at V came to 4 bases and at J to 8 bases, leaving 4 bases not matched to a gene. The CDR3 length is 12 residues. The germline gives CDR1 SQVTM, CDR2 ANQGSEA. CDR3 nucleotide sequence: TGCAGCGTTGCGGGAGGGTTTCATGAGCAGTTCTTC. The encoded protein is CSVAGGFHEQFF.

This clonotype showed up many times. The chain joins TRBV10-3 to TRBJ2-1; D unclear. In germline, CDR1 is ENHRY, CDR2 SYGVKD. V lost 0 bases and J lost 6, with 9 bases in between. The CDR3 has 14 residues. The CDR3 spells CAISESTLPNEQFF. CDR3 bases: TGTGCCATCAGTGAGTCGACCCTTCCCAATGAGCAGTTCTTC.

This clonotype was recorded a few times. The CDR3 here is CASSPRAYQETQYF. The CDR3, as DNA: TGTGCCAGCAGCCCCCGGGCCTACCAAGAGACCCAGTACTTC. The chain carries TRBV27 and TRBJ2-5; no definite D call. The CDR3 loop spans 14 amino acids. The germline CDR1 and CDR2 sequences are MNHEY and SMNVEV (reference sequence). Trimming left V 6 bases short and J 0 bases short, with 11 bases between.

This clonotype was counted many times. The gene calls are TRBV5-1 and TRBJ2-5; 7 bases align to TRBD2. With V trimmed by 5 bases and J by 7 bases, 11 bases remained unmatched. This CDR3 is 14 amino acids long. Per germline, CDR1 SGHRS and CDR2 YFSETQ. Here the CDR3 reads CASSREEGRGTQYF. CDR3 coding DNA: TGCGCCAGCAGTCGGGAGGAGGGGAGGGGGACCCAGTACTTC.

This clonotype was picked up a small number of times. The chain recombines TRBV12-3 or TRBV12-4 with TRBJ2-7; TRBD2 matches at 10 bases. Germline trimming cut 6 bases from V and 1 base from J; bases unmatched to any gene: 6. The CDR3 is made up of 15 amino acids. The CDR3 coding sequence is TGTGCCAGCAGATGGACTAGCGGTGCTTCCTACGAGCAGTACTTC. This encodes CASRWTSGASYEQYF.